The source of this T cell receptor (beta chain) is a study of vaccination and CD4 T cells after COVID-19. Whole-study results and caveats: In convalescent patients, a median around 86% of reactive clones appeared only post-vaccination.

The treatment denotes: 10-day PBMC culture with coronavirus spike peptide pools or control peptides (ViraFEST assay). This clonotype turned up a few times. Its antigen remains unidentified. Researchers used the Oncomine TCR Beta short-read assay to sequence DNA from cultured CD4+ T cells. Genomic DNA extraction was carried out from cultured CD4+ T cells. Via MiXCR, TCRdb re-called the PCR reads, giving one row per CDR3 protein. This repertoire shows some 11,000 distinct CDR3 sequences, about 31% found once; its top ten account for roughly 13%. This receptor was obtained from a human donor who had recovered from COVID-19. The material sequenced was CD4+ T cells from blood, cultured in vitro, taken after SARS-CoV-2 vaccination.

The CDR3 DNA is TGTGCCAGCAGTGGAAGGTGGCAGTTTGGCTACACCTTC. This translates into CASSGRWQFGYTF. V and J are TRBV6-1 and TRBJ1-2; D not resolved. The germline V and J ends were trimmed by 4 bases and 7 bases, with 13 bases remaining between them. The CDR3 loop spans 13 amino acids. The germline V gene encodes CDR1 MNHNS and CDR2 SASEGT.